This T cell receptor beta chain emerged from a study of ipilimumab plus nivolumab after autologous stem cell transplantation. The protocol was immunoSEQ multiplex PCR, while the TCRdb copy is restricted to in-frame clones and leaves out a portion. The sample has fewer than 5,500 clones, approximately 76% seen once. The germline gives CDR1 SGHTA, CDR2 FQGNSA. The trim removed 4 bases at V and 4 bases at J, leaving 9 bases unmatched. The CDR3 contains 15 residues. The sequencing used PBMCs, collected in a trial of ipilimumab plus nivolumab as post-transplant consolidation. The J gene is TRBJ1-1, the V gene TRBV7-2; TRBD1 aligns across 7 bases. The receptor comes from a male donor with multiple myeloma. The CDR3 is CASSYRGGRGTEAFF. The CDR3 DNA reads as TGTGCCAGCAGCTACAGAGGGGGCAGGGGCACTGAAGCTTTCTTT.